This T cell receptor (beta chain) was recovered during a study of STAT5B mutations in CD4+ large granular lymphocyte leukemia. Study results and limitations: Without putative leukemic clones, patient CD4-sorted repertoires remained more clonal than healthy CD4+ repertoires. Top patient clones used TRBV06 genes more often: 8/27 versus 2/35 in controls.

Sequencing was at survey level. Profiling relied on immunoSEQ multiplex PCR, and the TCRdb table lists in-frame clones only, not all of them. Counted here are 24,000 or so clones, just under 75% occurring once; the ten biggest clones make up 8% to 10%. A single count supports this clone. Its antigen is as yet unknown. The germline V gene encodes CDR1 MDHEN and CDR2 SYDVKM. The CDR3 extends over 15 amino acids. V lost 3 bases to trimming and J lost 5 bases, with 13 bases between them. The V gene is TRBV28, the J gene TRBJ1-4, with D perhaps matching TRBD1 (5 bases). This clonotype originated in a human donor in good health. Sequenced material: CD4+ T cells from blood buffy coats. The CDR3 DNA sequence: TGTGCCAGCAGTTTGGACACGGGACGGAATGAAAAACTGTTTTTT. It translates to CASSLDTGRNEKLFF.